One sample yielded the 4 T cell receptor beta chains listed below, sequenced in a study of regulatory T cells in long-lasting Graves disease. The authors built TCR beta libraries using iRepertoire HTBI primers and Arm-PCR of CDR3 regions. A single record per CDR3 protein comes from TCRdb applying MiXCR to the multiplex PCR reads. The sample yields 400,000 to 500,000 distinct CDR3 sequences, 15% seen once. Time point given: newly diagnosed GD, antithyroid drugs for less than 3 months. Making the TCR library involved RNA that had been extracted from PBMCs. This same sample was also part of a study on T cells in Graves' hyperthyroidism and ophthalmopathy.

Sample: peripheral blood mononuclear cells (PBMCs), taken at new diagnosis, from a patient treated with antithyroid drugs. The receptors stem from a woman aged 40 to 49 with Graves disease.

This clonotype was seen more than once but under ten times. The V and J genes are TRBV7-9 and TRBJ1-3; D possibly corresponds to TRBD1 (5 bases). The CDR3 is 13 residues long. Germline V gene sequence: CDR1 SEHNR, CDR2 FQNEAQ (reference sequence). Trimming stripped 4 bases from V and 4 bases from J, with 8 bases between. CDR3 DNA: TGTGCCAGCAGCTATAACAGGGGAAACACCATATATTTT. It codes for CASSYNRGNTIYF.

This clonotype showed up many times. The rearrangement links TRBV11-2 to TRBJ2-5; the D call may be TRBD1 or TRBD2 (6 bases each). CDR1 SGHAT and CDR2 FQNNGV come from the germline V gene. This CDR3 has 12 residues. Trimming shortened V by 5 bases and J by 12 bases, and 16 bases separated the two germline ends. The CDR3 spells CASSALGGGKYF. The DNA for the CDR3 is TGTGCCAGCAGCGCATTGGGGGGCGGAAAGTACTTC. Using reference TRBV11-2 and TRBJ2-5 for the parts outside the CDR3, the full variable domain is EAGVAQSPRYKIIEKRQSVAFWCNPISGHATLYWYQQILGQGPKLLIQFQNNGVVDDSQLPKDRFSAERLKGVDSTLKIQPAKLEDSAVYLCASSALGGGKYFGPGTRLLVL.

This clonotype has a count of ten or more. The chain uses TRBV27 and TRBJ2-1, with TRBD2 matching 9 bases. The CDR3 loop spans 16 amino acids. The trim removed 5 bases at V and 0 bases at J, leaving 5 bases unmatched. Per the germline V gene, CDR1 is MNHEY and CDR2 is SMNVEV (reference sequence). The CDR3 DNA follows: TGTGCCAGCAGTCAACTTAGCGGGAGCTCCTACAATGAGCAGTTCTTC. Translated, it gives CASSQLSGSSYNEQFF.

The rearrangement links TRBV28 to TRBJ2-7; 11 positions agree with TRBD2. CDR1 MDHEN and CDR2 SYDVKM come from the germline V gene. The CDR3 is made up of 15 amino acids. J gave up 5 bases and V 5 bases, and 8 bases lay outside the gene matches. CDR3 protein: CASSTLAGGDHEQYF. The CDR3 DNA follows: TGTGCCAGCAGTACCTTAGCGGGAGGGGACCACGAGCAGTACTTC.